One sample yielded the 29 T cell receptor beta chains listed below, sequenced in a study of shared T cell receptors in the human thymus. This table comes from immunoSEQ multiplex PCR, and its TCRdb copy is limited to in-frame clones, with some not included. Among over 350,000 clones listed, roughly 94% were seen once. The specimen sequenced was thymocytes. The receptors were sampled from a human donor.

The chain carries TRBV18 and TRBJ2-4; no clear D. V lost 6 bases and J 0 bases, leaving 12 bases between the germline ends. The CDR3 is 15 amino acids. CDR1 and CDR2 (germline): KGHSH, LQKENI. The CDR3 reads CASSQRHGAKNIQYF. CDR3 DNA: TGTGCCAGCTCCCAGAGACACGGAGCCAAAAACATTCAGTACTTC.

This chain joins TRBV28 and TRBJ2-6; 8 bases match TRBD1. The junction had 1 base not matched to a gene; V was cut back by 4 bases and J by 2 bases. Looked up from germline, CDR1 is MDHEN and CDR2 is SYDVKM. The CDR3 contains 15 residues. CDR3 loop: CASSWTGPGANVLTF. DNA for the CDR3: TGTGCCAGCAGTTGGACAGGGCCTGGGGCCAACGTCCTGACTTTC. Full variable domain (rest looked up from reference TRBV28 and TRBJ2-6): DVKVTQSSRYLVKRTGEKVFLECVQDMDHENMFWYRQDPGLGLRLIYFSYDVKMKEKGDIPEGYSVSREKKERFSLILESASTNQTSMYLCASSWTGPGANVLTFGAGSRLTVL.

This rearrangement joins TRBV15 to TRBJ1-5; 8 positions match TRBD1. The CDR3 loop spans 15 amino acids. Germline V gene sequence: CDR1 LNHNV, CDR2 YYDKDF (reference sequence). Trimming cost V 5 bases and J 7 bases; bases outside gene matches: 10. CDR3 DNA: TGTGCCACCAGCCGTTTGGACAGGGAAGGACAGCCCCAGCATTTT. Its translation is CATSRLDREGQPQHF.

This clone was counted between two and nine times. The chain joins TRBV20-1 to TRBJ1-1; D remains ambiguous. The CDR3 length is 11 residues. CDR1 and CDR2 (germline): DFQATT, SNEGSKA (reference sequence). The V end lost 3 bases, the J end lost 4 bases, and 6 bases lay between the germline ends. The chain's CDR3 is CSASRSTEAFF. The CDR3 nucleotides read TGCAGTGCTAGTAGGAGCACTGAAGCTTTCTTT.

The genes are TRBV27 and TRBJ2-7; 9 bases fit TRBD1. The CDR3 contains 16 residues. Trimming cost V 6 bases and J 3 bases; bases outside gene matches: 12. Germline lookup yields CDR1 MNHEY and CDR2 SMNVEV (reference sequence). Here the CDR3 reads CASRTGGGRKFYEQYF. The CDR3 DNA reads TGTGCCAGCAGAACAGGGGGCGGACGGAAGTTCTACGAGCAGTACTTC.

The V call is TRBV7-3, the J call TRBJ2-1; TRBD2 agrees at 9 bases. Germline V gene lookup returns CDR1 SGHTA and CDR2 FQGTGA. Trimming removed 7 bases from V and 5 bases from J; junction bases left unmatched: 9. The CDR3 is 15 amino acids. CDR3 residues: CASTLEREEDNEQFF. The CDR3 DNA reads as TGTGCCAGCACCCTGGAGCGGGAGGAGGACAATGAGCAGTTCTTC. The variable domain in full, completed from reference TRBV7-3 and TRBJ2-1, reads GAGVSQTPSNKVTEKGKYVELRCDPISGHTALYWYRQSLGQGPEFLIYFQGTGAADDSGLPNDRFFAVRPEGSVSTLKIQRTERGDSAVYLCASTLEREEDNEQFFGPGTRLTVL.

To note about this clone: One junction end does not reproduce the germline sequence, and a read error may be involved. The chain's CDR3 is CASNASETQYF. CDR3 bases: TGTGCGAGCAACGCAAGCGAGACCCAGTACTTC. The rearrangement links TRBV6-5 to TRBJ2-5; D remains unclear. The CDR3 loop spans 11 amino acids. Looked up from germline, CDR1 is MNHEY and CDR2 is SVGAGI.

V is TRBV27 and J is TRBJ2-1; TRBD2 matches 11 bases. V lost 3 bases and J lost 8; bases outside the gene matches: 3. The V gene's germline CDR1 is MNHEY and CDR2 SMNVEV (reference sequence). CDR3 length: 14 amino acids. CDR3 sequence: CASSFRLAGYEQFF. The CDR3 DNA sequence: TGTGCCAGCAGTTTTAGACTAGCGGGATATGAGCAGTTCTTC.

The V gene is TRBV19, the J gene TRBJ1-5; tentative D call: TRBD1 (5 bases). V was trimmed by 5 bases and J by 11 bases, leaving 13 bases between them. The germline V gene encodes CDR1 LNHDA and CDR2 SQIVND (reference sequence). This CDR3 contains 12 residues. The CDR3 nucleotides read TGTGCCAGTAGTCCCCCTGGGACGACCCAGCATTTT. Translating gives CASSPPGTTQHF.

V is TRBV4-3 and J is TRBJ2-3, with D possibly matching TRBD2 (5 bases). In germline, CDR1 is LGHNA, CDR2 YSLEER. V lost 0 bases and J lost 2, with 15 bases in between. CDR3 length: 17 residues. CDR3 sequence (DNA): TGCGCCAGCAGCCAAGAGAGGGCCCTTTGGAACACAGATACGCAGTATTTT. It yields the protein CASSQERALWNTDTQYF.

This clone was seen a single time. This chain connects TRBV7-9 to TRBJ2-1, with TRBD1 as a possible D gene (6 bases). V lost 5 bases and J lost 8, with 10 bases in between. The CDR3 loop spans 12 amino acids. Germline assignment: CDR1 SEHNR and CDR2 FQNEAQ (reference sequence). The CDR3 here is CASSPQGYEQFF. DNA of the CDR3: TGTGCCAGCAGCCCACAGGGATATGAGCAGTTCTTC. The full variable domain, completed using reference TRBV7-9 and TRBJ2-1, is DTGVSQNPRHKITKRGQNVTFRCDPISEHNRLYWYRQTLGQGPEFLTYFQNEAQLEKSRLLSDRFSAERPKGSFSTLEIQRTEQGDSAMYLCASSPQGYEQFFGPGTRLTVL.

The V call is TRBV14, the J call TRBJ2-1; 14 nucleotides agree with TRBD2. CDR1 and CDR2 from the germline V gene are SGHDN and FVKESK. The junction had 9 bases not matched to a gene; V was cut back by 4 bases and J by 10 bases. This CDR3 spans 16 amino acids. CDR3: CASSLETSGRVGEQFF. The CDR3 DNA follows: TGTGCCAGCAGCCTTGAGACTAGCGGGAGGGTGGGGGAGCAGTTCTTC. Filled out from reference TRBV14 and TRBJ2-1, the complete variable domain reads EAGVTQFPSHSVIEKGQTVTLRCDPISGHDNLYWYRRVMGKEIKFLLHFVKESKQDESGMPNNRFLAERTGGTYSTLKVQPAELEDSGVYFCASSLETSGRVGEQFFGPGTRLTVL.

This chain uses TRBV7-9 with TRBJ2-3; D may be TRBD1 or TRBD2 (5 bases each). Germline V gene sequence: CDR1 SEHNR, CDR2 FQNEAQ (reference sequence). Trimming pared 2 bases from V and 2 bases from J, leaving 8 bases between. The CDR3 covers 14 residues. CDR3 DNA: TGTGCCAGCAGCTTATCGGGGACCACAGATACGCAGTATTTT. Residues: CASSLSGTTDTQYF.

The V and J genes are TRBV9 and TRBJ2-7; D remains unclear. The CDR3 extends over 16 amino acids. Germline lookup yields CDR1 SGDLS and CDR2 YYNGEE. V lost 2 bases, J lost 4 bases, and 19 bases lay in between. The CDR3 reads CASSVRDRAPSYEQYF. In DNA form, the CDR3 reads TGTGCCAGCAGCGTCAGAGACCGGGCCCCATCTTACGAGCAGTACTTC. The full variable domain, in which reference TRBV9 and TRBJ2-7 provide the parts outside the CDR3, is DSGVTQTPKHLITATGQRVTLRCSPRSGDLSVYWYQQSLDQGLQFLIQYYNGEERAKGNILERFSAQQFPDLHSELNLSSLELGDSALYFCASSVRDRAPSYEQYFGPGTRLTVT.

The chain couples TRBV28 to TRBJ2-7; D might be TRBD1 or TRBD2, each matching 5 bases. Germline lookup yields CDR1 MDHEN and CDR2 SYDVKM. The length of the CDR3 is 15 residues. V was cut by 5 bases and J by 1 base, with 15 bases left in between. The CDR3 coding sequence is TGTGCCAGCAGTCTCGGGACGGATCCTTCCTACGAGCAGTACTTC. The encoded protein is CASSLGTDPSYEQYF.

This chain uses TRBV27 with TRBJ1-2, with 10 bases identical to TRBD1. The CDR3 runs 16 residues. The germline CDR1 and CDR2 sequences are MNHEY and SMNVEV (reference sequence). The ends lost 5 bases at V and 1 base at J; junction bases unmatched: 7. This CDR3 is CASSLRTGGHNYGYTF. CDR3 coding DNA: TGTGCCAGCAGTCTAAGGACAGGGGGTCATAACTATGGCTACACCTTC.

V usage is TRBV4-2 and J usage is TRBJ2-7, with TRBD2 matching 7 bases. The ends lost 6 bases at V and 2 bases at J; junction bases unmatched: 19. Germline assignment: CDR1 LGHNA and CDR2 YNFKEQ. This CDR3 is 18 amino acids long. CDR3 sequence (DNA): TGTGCCAGCAGAGGGGTTCCCCTCGGCGGGGGAATCACCTACGAGCAGTACTTC. Amino acids: CASRGVPLGGGITYEQYF.

V usage is TRBV4-1 and J usage is TRBJ1-1, with D unclear. V gave up 0 bases and J gave up 5 bases, with 16 bases separating them. Germline-derived CDR1 and CDR2 are MGHRA and YSYEKL. The CDR3 has 16 amino acids. The CDR3 DNA follows: TGCGCCAGCAGCCAAGAGAAGGCCCTACGGCGGACTGAAGCTTTCTTT. Residues: CASSQEKALRRTEAFF.

The chain uses TRBV5-6 and TRBJ2-7; the match to TRBD1 covers 9 bases. In germline, CDR1 is SGHDT, CDR2 YYEEEE. The trim removed 2 bases at V and 4 bases at J, leaving 1 base unmatched. This CDR3 has 13 residues. DNA of the CDR3: TGTGCCAGCAGCTTACAGGGGGCGTACGAGCAGTACTTC. Protein product: CASSLQGAYEQYF.

The chain carries TRBV5-6 and TRBJ2-7; perhaps TRBD2 as D (5 bases). With 4 bases removed from V and 0 bases from J, the gap between germline ends came to 11 bases. Germline loops: CDR1 SGHDT, CDR2 YYEEEE. The CDR3 sequence is 14 residues long. This CDR3 reads CASSPFGNSYEQYF. DNA for the CDR3: TGTGCCAGCAGCCCCTTCGGGAACTCCTACGAGCAGTACTTC. Full variable domain (outside the CDR3, taken from reference TRBV5-6 and TRBJ2-7): DAGVTQSPTHLIKTRGQQVTLRCSPKSGHDTVSWYQQALGQGPQFIFQYYEEEERQRGNFPDRFSGHQFPNYSSELNVNALLLGDSALYLCASSPFGNSYEQYFGPGTRLTVT.

The chain joins TRBV5-1 to TRBJ1-1; 7 positions match TRBD1. V was pared by 2 bases and J by 5 bases, with 9 bases of the junction left unmatched. The CDR3 is made up of 15 amino acids. CDR1 SGHRS and CDR2 YFSETQ come from the germline V gene. In DNA, the CDR3 is TGCGCCAGCAGCTTACACAGGGGAGAAAGGACTGAAGCTTTCTTT. Amino acid sequence: CASSLHRGERTEAFF.

The CDR3 sequence is CASSVDRGTATDTQYF. The CDR3 nucleotides are TGTGCCAGCAGCGTAGACAGGGGAACAGCCACAGATACGCAGTATTTT. This chain uses TRBV9 with TRBJ2-3; TRBD1 matches 7 bases. Losses at the gene ends were 0 bases for V and 2 bases for J; bases not matched to a gene: 6. The CDR3 runs 16 residues. Germline-derived CDR1 and CDR2 are SGDLS and YYNGEE.

The V gene is TRBV7-3, the J gene TRBJ2-3; D not resolved. V lost 5 bases to trimming and J lost 0 bases, with 12 bases between them. Germline assignment: CDR1 SGHTA and CDR2 FQGTGA. The CDR3 has 15 residues. This CDR3 reads CASSRTETSTDTQYF. CDR3 DNA sequence: TGTGCCAGCAGCCGGACGGAGACGAGCACAGATACGCAGTATTTT.

The CDR3 reads CASSRAGPFYNEQFF. CDR3 DNA: TGTGCCAGCAGCAGGGCGGGACCCTTTTACAATGAGCAGTTCTTC. The V call is TRBV5-4, the J call TRBJ2-1; tentative D call: TRBD2 (6 bases). The CDR3 is 15 residues long. Per germline, CDR1 SGHNT and CDR2 YYREEE (reference sequence). V was cut by 4 bases and J by 4 bases, with 15 bases left in between.

The chain joins TRBV14 to TRBJ2-7; the D gene is possibly TRBD2 (5 bases). V lost 4 bases and J 3 bases, leaving 13 bases between the germline ends. The germline V gene encodes CDR1 SGHDN and CDR2 FVKESK. The CDR3 runs 14 residues. The CDR3, as DNA: TGTGCCAGCAGCCCAAAGGTACGGGACTACGAGCAGTACTTC. It translates to CASSPKVRDYEQYF.

On this clone: Other nucleotide sequences in the sample specify the same CDR3. The chain carries TRBV5-1 and TRBJ2-7; D is possibly TRBD1 or TRBD2 (5 bases each). The CDR3 runs 14 residues. CDR1 is SGHRS, CDR2 YFSETQ, per germline. The V gene lost 0 bases and the J gene lost 1 base, with 8 bases spanning the gap. Here the CDR3 DNA reads TGCGCCAGCAGCTTGGCTGGGGGATCCTACGAGCAGTACTTC. This encodes CASSLAGGSYEQYF.

V usage is TRBV20-1 and J usage is TRBJ2-5, with a weak D call TRBD2 (5 bases). The CDR3 has 10 amino acids. CDR1 and CDR2 from the germline V gene are DFQATT and SNEGSKA (reference sequence). The V gene lost 1 base and the J gene lost 14 bases, with 11 bases spanning the gap. The CDR3 here is CSARGPDFYF. In DNA, the CDR3 is TGCAGTGCTAGAGGCCCGGACTTCTACTTC.

This chain joins TRBV7-2 and TRBJ2-7; 15 bases are shared with TRBD2. The germline V gene encodes CDR1 SGHTA and CDR2 FQGNSA. The CDR3 is 16 amino acids. J was trimmed by 4 bases and V by 2 bases; bases with no gene match: 3. The CDR3, as DNA: TGTGCCAGCAGCTTAATAGGACTAGCGGGAGGGTACGAGCAGTACTTC. Amino acid sequence: CASSLIGLAGGYEQYF.

The CDR3 spells CASTEAGGIPYEQYF. CDR3 nucleotides: TGTGCCAGCACTGAAGCGGGAGGAATCCCCTACGAGCAGTACTTC. The chain has TRBV28 and TRBJ2-5, with 9 bases identical to TRBD2. Judging by the DNA end, TRBJ2-7 fits better; the J call may be wrong. This CDR3 spans 15 amino acids. Germline CDR1 reads MDHEN; CDR2 reads SYDVKM.